This TCR beta chain was sequenced in a study of T cell repertoires in cytomegalovirus infection. Overall study: Evidence of both CMV infection and a matching HLA type came from public TCR beta signatures. Study-wide results and caveats: What dominated the ex vivo response were HLA-C-restricted CMV-specific TCR beta clonotypes. Carriers of CMV plus the relevant HLA were identified by cumulative public TCR beta family frequency.

Comments on this clonotype: The target antigen is unknown.

Germline loops: CDR1 SGHRS, CDR2 YFSETQ. This CDR3 has 16 amino acids. The junction had 9 bases not matched to a gene; V was cut back by 4 bases and J by 6 bases. TCRdb reprocessed the reads with MiXCR, giving one entry per CDR3 protein. The sample records around 270,000 distinct CDR3 sequences, approximately 10% being singletons. The chain links TRBV5-1 to TRBJ2-2; 10 bases fit TRBD2. The TCR sequence derives from a human donor in good health (CMV status not recorded). Some clones in this sample may be carry-over from other donors' samples. Sequenced input: PBMCs. The CDR3 coding sequence is TGCGCCAGCAGCCCTTCGAGCGGGGGGGCGTCCGGGGAGCTGTTTTTT. Translation: CASSPSSGGASGELFF.